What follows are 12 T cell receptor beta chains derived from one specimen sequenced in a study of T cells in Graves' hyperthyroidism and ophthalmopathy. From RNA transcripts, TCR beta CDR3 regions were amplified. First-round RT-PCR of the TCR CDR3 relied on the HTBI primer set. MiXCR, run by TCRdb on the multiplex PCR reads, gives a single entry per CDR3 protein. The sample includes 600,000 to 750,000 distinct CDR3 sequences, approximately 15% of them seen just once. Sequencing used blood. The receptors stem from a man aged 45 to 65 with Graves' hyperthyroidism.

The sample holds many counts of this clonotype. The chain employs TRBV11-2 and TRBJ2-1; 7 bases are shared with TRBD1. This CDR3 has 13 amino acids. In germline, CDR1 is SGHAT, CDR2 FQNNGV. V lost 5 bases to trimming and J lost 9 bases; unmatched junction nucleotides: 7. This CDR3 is CASSPTTGCEQFF. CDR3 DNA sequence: TGTGCCAGCAGCCCGACGACAGGGTGTGAGCAGTTCTTC.

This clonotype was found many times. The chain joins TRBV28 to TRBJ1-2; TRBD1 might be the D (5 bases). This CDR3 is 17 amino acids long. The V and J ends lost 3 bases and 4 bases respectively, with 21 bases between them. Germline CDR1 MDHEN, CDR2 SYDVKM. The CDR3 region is CASSFTHPPQGPYGYTF. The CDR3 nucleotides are TGTGCCAGCAGTTTCACCCATCCCCCCCAGGGCCCCTATGGCTACACCTTC.

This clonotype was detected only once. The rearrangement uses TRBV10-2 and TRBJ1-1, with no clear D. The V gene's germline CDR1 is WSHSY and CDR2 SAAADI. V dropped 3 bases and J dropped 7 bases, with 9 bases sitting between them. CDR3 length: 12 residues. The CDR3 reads CASSDGPYEAFF. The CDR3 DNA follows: TGCGCCAGCAGTGACGGGCCTTATGAAGCTTTCTTT.

CDR3 residues: CSAPDRANYGYTF. CDR3 DNA sequence: TGCAGTGCACCGGACAGGGCTAACTATGGCTACACCTTC. The V and J genes are TRBV20-1 and TRBJ1-2, with 8 bases that match TRBD1. V dropped 6 bases and J dropped 0; count of bases not matched to a gene: 3. In germline, CDR1 is DFQATT, CDR2 SNEGSKA (reference sequence). CDR3 length equals 13 residues.

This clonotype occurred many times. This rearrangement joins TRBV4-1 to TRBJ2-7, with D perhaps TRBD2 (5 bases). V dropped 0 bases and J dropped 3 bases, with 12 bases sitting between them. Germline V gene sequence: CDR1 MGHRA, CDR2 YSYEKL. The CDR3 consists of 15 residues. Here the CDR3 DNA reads TGCGCCAGCAGCCAAGAAGTCCGGGCGGGCTACGAGCAGTACTTC. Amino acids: CASSQEVRAGYEQYF.

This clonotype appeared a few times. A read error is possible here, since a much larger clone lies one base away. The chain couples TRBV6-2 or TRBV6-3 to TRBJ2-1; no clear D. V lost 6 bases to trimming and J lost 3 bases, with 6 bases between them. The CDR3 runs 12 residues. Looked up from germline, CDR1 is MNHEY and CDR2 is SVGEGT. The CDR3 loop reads CASRSYYNEQFF. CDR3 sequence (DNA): TGTGCCAGCAGATCGTACTACAATGAGCAGTTCTTC.

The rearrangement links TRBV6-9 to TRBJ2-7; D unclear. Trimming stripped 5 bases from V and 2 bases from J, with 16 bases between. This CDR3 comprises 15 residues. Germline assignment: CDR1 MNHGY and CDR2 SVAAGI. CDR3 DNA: TGTGCCAGCAGTATTCCAGCTACCCCGACCTACGAGCAGTACTTC. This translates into CASSIPATPTYEQYF.

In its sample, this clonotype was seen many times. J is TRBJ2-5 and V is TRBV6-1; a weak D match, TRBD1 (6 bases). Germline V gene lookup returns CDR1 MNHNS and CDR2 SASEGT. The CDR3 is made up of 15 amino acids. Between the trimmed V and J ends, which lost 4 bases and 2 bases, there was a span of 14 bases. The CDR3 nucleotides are TGTGCCAGCAGTGGAAACAGGGATCGGCAAGAGACCCAGTACTTC. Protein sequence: CASSGNRDRQETQYF.

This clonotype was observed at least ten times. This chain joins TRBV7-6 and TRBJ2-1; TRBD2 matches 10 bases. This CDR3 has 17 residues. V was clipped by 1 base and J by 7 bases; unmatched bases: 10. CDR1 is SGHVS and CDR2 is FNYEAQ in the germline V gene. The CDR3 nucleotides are TGTGCCAGCAGCTTAGTCTATGGACTAGCGGATGGTAATGAGCAGTTCTTC. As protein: CASSLVYGLADGNEQFF.

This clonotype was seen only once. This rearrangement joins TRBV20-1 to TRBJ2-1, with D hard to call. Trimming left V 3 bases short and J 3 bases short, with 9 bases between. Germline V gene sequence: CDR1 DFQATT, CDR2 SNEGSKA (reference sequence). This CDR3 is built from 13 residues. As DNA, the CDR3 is TGCAGTGCTAGGCTCCCCAACTACAATGAGCAGTTCTTC. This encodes CSARLPNYNEQFF.

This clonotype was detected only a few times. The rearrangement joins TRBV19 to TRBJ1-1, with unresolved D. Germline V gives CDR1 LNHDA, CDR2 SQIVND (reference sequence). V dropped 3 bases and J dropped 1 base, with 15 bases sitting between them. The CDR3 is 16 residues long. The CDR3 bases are TGTGCCAGTAGTATCCCCATCCATGGACGGAACACTGAAGCTTTCTTT. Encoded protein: CASSIPIHGRNTEAFF.

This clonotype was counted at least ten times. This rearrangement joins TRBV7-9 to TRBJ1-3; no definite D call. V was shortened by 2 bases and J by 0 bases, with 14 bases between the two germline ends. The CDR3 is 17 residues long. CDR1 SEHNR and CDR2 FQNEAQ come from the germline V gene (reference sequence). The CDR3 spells CASSLFARPTSGNTIYF. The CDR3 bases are TGTGCCAGCAGCTTATTCGCCAGGCCTACCTCTGGAAACACCATATATTTT. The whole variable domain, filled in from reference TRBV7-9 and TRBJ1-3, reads DTGVSQNPRHKITKRGQNVTFRCDPISEHNRLYWYRQTLGQGPEFLTYFQNEAQLEKSRLLSDRFSAERPKGSFSTLEIQRTEQGDSAMYLCASSLFARPTSGNTIYFGEGSWLTVV.